One sample yielded the 23 T cell receptor beta chains listed below, sequenced in a study of technical replicates of blood from a handful of donors. The assay was immunoSEQ multiplex PCR, and TCRdb's table has in-frame clones only and misses some. Of around 80,000 clones in the sample, more than 80% were seen once. Sequenced: T cells isolated from PBMCs. These receptors originate from a human donor in good health.

The chain recombines TRBV11-2 with TRBJ2-1, with D uncertain. The germline CDR1 and CDR2 sequences are SGHAT and FQNNGV. The CDR3 length is 17 residues. V lost 5 bases and J 6 bases, leaving 23 bases between the germline ends. In DNA, the CDR3 is TGTGCCAGCAGCCCAAACACCCAGGTCCCAAGGCCCAATGAGCAGTTCTTC. Its protein is CASSPNTQVPRPNEQFF.

This chain joins TRBV25-1 and TRBJ2-2; 7 nucleotides align to TRBD1. Unmatched junction bases numbered 6, after V lost 10 bases and J lost 1 base. Germline V gene sequence: CDR1 MGHDK, CDR2 SYGVNS. This CDR3 has 14 amino acids. CDR3 sequence: CATTRTGNTGELFF. The CDR3 bases are TGTGCCACCACAAGGACAGGGAACACCGGGGAGCTGTTTTTT.

This clone turned up a few times. The CDR3 protein is CASSPRTGGRNEQFF. The DNA of the CDR3 is TGTGCCAGCTCACCCAGAACGGGAGGGCGAAATGAGCAGTTCTTC. The V gene is TRBV18, the J gene TRBJ2-1; 8 bases match TRBD2. The CDR3 runs to 15 residues. The V and J ends lost 3 bases and 7 bases, in that order; junction bases with no gene match: 8. Germline-derived CDR1 and CDR2 are KGHSH and LQKENI.

The chain has TRBV5-1 and TRBJ2-3, with 8 bases fitting TRBD2. CDR1 and CDR2 (germline): SGHRS, YFSETQ. CDR3 length: 14 amino acids. With 4 bases clipped from V and 1 base from J, the junction kept 2 bases outside the gene matches. CDR3 amino acids: CASSGGGRTDTQYF. CDR3 DNA sequence: TGCGCCAGCAGCGGCGGGGGGCGCACAGATACGCAGTATTTT.

This sequence joins TRBV7-8 and TRBJ2-5; TRBD2 matches at 8 bases. CDR3 length: 17 residues. The ends lost 1 base at V and 1 base at J; junction bases unmatched: 8. Germline lookup yields CDR1 SGHVS and CDR2 FQNEAQ. CDR3 amino acids: CASSLVVSGEAQETQYF. CDR3 bases: TGTGCCAGCAGCTTAGTTGTTAGCGGGGAGGCCCAAGAGACCCAGTACTTC.

CDR3 loop: CASSPTVSGGYTF. For the CDR3, the DNA is TGTGCCAGCAGCCCGACAGTCAGCGGGGGCTACACCTTC. The chain couples TRBV14 to TRBJ1-2, with D perhaps TRBD1 (5 bases). V was shortened by 4 bases and J by 8 bases, with 14 bases between the two germline ends. Germline V gene sequence: CDR1 SGHDN, CDR2 FVKESK. The CDR3 runs 13 residues.

The chain employs TRBV4-2 and TRBJ2-4, with 11 bases fitting TRBD2. The CDR3 is 20 amino acids. The germline gives CDR1 LGHNA, CDR2 YNFKEQ. V dropped 0 bases and J dropped 0; count of bases not matched to a gene: 10. CDR3 amino acids: CASSQDPRLAGHIAKNIQYF. The CDR3 DNA reads as TGTGCCAGCAGCCAAGATCCGCGACTAGCGGGGCACATAGCCAAAAACATTCAGTACTTC.

The gene calls are TRBV5-1 and TRBJ1-1; D perhaps matches TRBD1 (5 bases). Trimming took 0 bases from V and 2 from J, leaving 8 bases between them. CDR1 is SGHRS and CDR2 is YFSETQ in the germline V gene. This CDR3 is 14 amino acids long. CDR3 protein: CASSLVQGNTEAFF. CDR3 nucleotide sequence: TGCGCCAGCAGCTTGGTTCAGGGTAACACTGAAGCTTTCTTT.

The DNA of the CDR3 is TGTGCCAGCAGGGAGGGAACCGGGGAGCTGTTTTTT. It specifies CASREGTGELFF. The chain links TRBV9 to TRBJ2-2; TRBD2 might be the D (6 bases). The CDR3 is 12 amino acids. Germline V gives CDR1 SGDLS, CDR2 YYNGEE. Trimming removed 5 bases at V and 5 bases at J, with 7 bases between.

The V and J genes are TRBV5-1 and TRBJ2-1; TRBD1 agrees at 8 bases. CDR3 length equals 16 residues. Germline assignment: CDR1 SGHRS and CDR2 YFSETQ. After removal of 0 bases from V and 7 bases from J, the junction contained 9 bases not matched to a gene. Here the CDR3 DNA reads TGCGCCAGCAGCTTGGCCGGGGGACAGGATTGGAATGAGCAGTTCTTC. This gives the protein CASSLAGGQDWNEQFF.

V usage is TRBV5-1 and J usage is TRBJ1-5, with D perhaps TRBD1 (5 bases). Germline V gives CDR1 SGHRS, CDR2 YFSETQ. The CDR3 extends over 15 amino acids. V was pared by 1 base and J by 0 bases, with 8 bases between. The CDR3 bases are TGCGCCAGCAGCTTGACAGGCAATAGCAATCAGCCCCAGCATTTT. Its translation: CASSLTGNSNQPQHF.

The V and J genes are TRBV28 and TRBJ1-4; 8 nucleotides line up with TRBD1. CDR1 and CDR2 (germline): MDHEN, SYDVKM. The ends lost 6 bases at V and 7 bases at J; junction bases unmatched: 13. There are 16 residues in the CDR3. The CDR3 nucleotides are TGTGCCAGCAGCCCCGTCCTCGGACAGGGAGCTGAAAAACTGTTTTTT. As protein: CASSPVLGQGAEKLFF.

The J gene is TRBJ2-1, the V gene TRBV11-3, with D possibly matching TRBD2 (5 bases). The CDR3 consists of 12 residues. Trimming cost V 3 bases and J 11 bases, with 11 bases left between them. CDR1 is SGHNT, CDR2 YENEEA, per germline. The CDR3 region is CASSLRGMKQFF. The CDR3 nucleotides read TGTGCCAGCAGCTTGAGAGGGATGAAGCAGTTCTTC. The full variable domain, its missing parts supplied by reference TRBV11-3 and TRBJ2-1, is EAGVVQSPRYKIIEKKQPVAFWCNPISGHNTLYWYLQNLGQGPELLIRYENEEAVDDSQLPKDRFSAERLKGVDSTLKIQPAELGDSAVYLCASSLRGMKQFFGPGTRLTVL.

The CDR3: CASSRGGTDTQYF. The CDR3, as DNA: TGTGCCAGCAGTCGGGGGGGCACAGATACGCAGTATTTT. This chain links TRBV14 with TRBJ2-3; the match to TRBD2 covers 7 bases. The trim removed 6 bases at V and 1 base at J, leaving 1 base unmatched. The CDR3 extends over 13 amino acids. Germline CDR1 SGHDN, CDR2 FVKESK.

This chain uses TRBV5-4 with TRBJ1-2; weak D call: TRBD1 (6 bases). The CDR3 contains 14 residues. Germline values: CDR1 SGHNT, CDR2 YYREEE (reference sequence). The V end was cut by 0 bases, the J end by 5 bases, with 11 bases between. The CDR3 loop reads CASSLEGQAYGYTF. In DNA, the CDR3 is TGTGCCAGCAGCTTGGAGGGACAAGCTTATGGCTACACCTTC.

The V and J genes are TRBV9 and TRBJ2-7; the D is unclear. V shed 0 bases and J shed 2 bases, with 12 bases lying between them. Germline CDR1 is SGDLS and CDR2 is YYNGEE. CDR3 length: 15 residues. The CDR3 reads CASSVDAISTYEQYF. The CDR3 region has the DNA TGTGCCAGCAGCGTAGATGCCATCTCTACCTACGAGCAGTACTTC.

The rearrangement links TRBV18 to TRBJ2-7; D is uncertain. The CDR3 sequence is 13 residues long. The germline V gene encodes CDR1 KGHSH and CDR2 LQKENI. V dropped 1 base and J dropped 3 bases, with 7 bases sitting between them. CDR3 in DNA: TGTGCCAGCTCACCACTGCAGAACTACGAGCAGTACTTC. This codes for CASSPLQNYEQYF.

J is TRBJ2-3 and V is TRBV5-1; 10 nucleotides agree with TRBD1. The CDR3 has 15 amino acids. J gave up 4 bases and V 4 bases, and 6 bases lay outside the gene matches. The V gene's germline CDR1 is SGHRS and CDR2 YFSETQ. In DNA form, the CDR3 reads TGCGCCAGCAGCCCGGTGGACAGGGGGGCAGATACGCAGTATTTT. Residues: CASSPVDRGADTQYF.

The chain couples TRBV15 to TRBJ1-2; D remains unclear. This CDR3 is built from 15 residues. Germline lookup yields CDR1 LNHNV and CDR2 YYDKDF (reference sequence). V lost 0 bases to trimming and J lost 3 bases, with 11 bases between them. In nucleotides, the CDR3 is TGTGCCACCAGCAGAGATCGCGGTACGGACTATGGCTACACCTTC. Its protein is CATSRDRGTDYGYTF.

The table lists this clone with a count of one. The CDR3 sequence is CASSAGVLADTQYF. In DNA form, the CDR3 reads TGTGCCAGCAGTGCAGGGGTTTTGGCAGATACGCAGTATTTT. This chain joins TRBV7-9 and TRBJ2-3; a weak D match, TRBD1 (6 bases). Germline values: CDR1 SEHNR, CDR2 FQNEAQ (reference sequence). With 6 bases removed from V and 4 bases from J, the gap between germline ends came to 14 bases. The CDR3 is 14 amino acids.

The V and J genes are TRBV7-6 and TRBJ1-3; 11 bases are shared with TRBD1. There are 16 residues in the CDR3. Unmatched junction bases numbered 9, after V lost 5 bases and J lost 6 bases. Germline CDR1 and CDR2: SGHVS and FNYEAQ. CDR3 amino acids: CASSVRTGGDVNTIYF. The CDR3 DNA sequence: TGTGCCAGCAGCGTAAGGACAGGGGGCGACGTAAACACCATATATTTT.

V is TRBV9 and J is TRBJ1-2; a weak D match, TRBD1 (5 bases). The CDR3 has 13 residues. V lost 3 bases to trimming and J lost 8 bases, with 14 bases between them. The germline V gene encodes CDR1 SGDLS and CDR2 YYNGEE. CDR3 DNA sequence: TGTGCCAGCAGCGCCCAGACAGAGGTCGGCTACACCTTC. It translates to CASSAQTEVGYTF.

J is TRBJ2-3 and V is TRBV30; tentative D call: TRBD2 (6 bases). The CDR3 totals 17 residues. Trimming shortened V by 3 bases and J by 0 bases, and 19 bases separated the two germline ends. Germline lookup yields CDR1 GTSNPN and CDR2 SVGIG (reference sequence). The CDR3 DNA sequence: TGTGCCTGGAGAATCGGTTTTGGGGGGTGGAGCACAGATACGCAGTATTTT. Amino acids: CAWRIGFGGWSTDTQYF.